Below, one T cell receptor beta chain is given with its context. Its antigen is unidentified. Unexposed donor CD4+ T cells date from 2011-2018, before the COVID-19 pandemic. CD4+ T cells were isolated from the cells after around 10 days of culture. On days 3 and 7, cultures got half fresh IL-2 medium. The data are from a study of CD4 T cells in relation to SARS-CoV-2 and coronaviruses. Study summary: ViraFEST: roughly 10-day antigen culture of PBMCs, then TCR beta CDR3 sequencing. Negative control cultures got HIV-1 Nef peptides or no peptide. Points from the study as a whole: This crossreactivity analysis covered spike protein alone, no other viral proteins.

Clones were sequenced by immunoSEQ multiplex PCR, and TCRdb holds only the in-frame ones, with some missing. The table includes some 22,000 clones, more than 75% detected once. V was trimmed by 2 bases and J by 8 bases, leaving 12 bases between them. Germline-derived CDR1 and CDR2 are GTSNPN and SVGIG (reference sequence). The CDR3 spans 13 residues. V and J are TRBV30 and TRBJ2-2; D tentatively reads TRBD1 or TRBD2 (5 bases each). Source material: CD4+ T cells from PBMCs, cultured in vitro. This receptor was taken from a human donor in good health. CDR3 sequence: CAWSQRGGGELFF. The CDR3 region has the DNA TGTGCCTGGAGTCAACGTGGGGGTGGGGAGCTGTTTTTT.